Below, 13 T cell receptor beta chains from the same sample are listed, as sequenced in a study of CD8+ T cells in alopecia areata. Treatment denoted: oral pan-JAK inhibitor, 5-10 mg twice daily. RNA extraction and reverse transcription yielded cDNA as sequencing template. Using immunoSEQ multiplex PCR, the repertoire was profiled, and TCRdb retains in-frame clones only, with some absent. The profile shows nearly 200,000 clones, roughly 64% of them singletons. The sample here was CD4+ T cells sorted from blood, taken at week 24, from a patient treated with tofacitinib. The receptors come from a human donor with alopecia areata.

This clone was found a few times. This chain joins TRBV10-3 and TRBJ2-7, with D perhaps TRBD2 (6 bases). Trimming removed 4 bases at V and 7 bases at J, with 11 bases between. Germline V CDR1 and CDR2: ENHRY, SYGVKD. This CDR3 is 12 amino acids long. Here the CDR3 reads CAISAPEGEQYF. CDR3 bases: TGTGCCATCAGTGCGCCGGAGGGGGAGCAGTACTTC.

As DNA, the CDR3 is TGTGCCAGCACGGGTATGAGAGGAGATACGCAGTATTTT. Encoded protein: CASTGMRGDTQYF. The chain is built from TRBV2 and TRBJ2-3; D not certain. This CDR3 region has 13 residues. Germline V gene sequence: CDR1 SNHLY, CDR2 FYNNEI. V lost 7 bases, J lost 5 bases, and 13 bases lay in between.

The rearrangement joins TRBV29-1 to TRBJ1-2, with 11 positions matching TRBD1. V lost 7 bases, J lost 3 bases, and 4 bases stayed unmatched. Germline V gene sequence: CDR1 SQVTM, CDR2 ANQGSEA. This CDR3 comprises 13 residues. CDR3 sequence reads: CSGRTGGDYGYTF. The CDR3 nucleotides are TGCAGCGGACGGACAGGGGGCGACTATGGCTACACCTTC. Filled out from reference TRBV29-1 and TRBJ1-2, the complete variable domain reads SAVISQKPSRDICQRGTSLTIQCQVDSQVTMMFWYRQQPGQSLTLIATANQGSEATYESGFVIDKFPISRPNLTFSTLTVSNMSPEDSSIYLCSGRTGGDYGYTFGSGTRLTVV.

V and J are TRBV11-1 and TRBJ1-1, with D perhaps TRBD1 (5 bases). The CDR3 spans 15 residues. Trimming shortened V by 5 bases and J by 1 base, and 14 bases separated the two germline ends. Germline V lookup: CDR1 SGHAT, CDR2 FQDESV (reference sequence). The CDR3 here is CASSIQGAGNTEAFF. CDR3 DNA: TGTGCCAGCAGCATCCAGGGAGCGGGGAACACTGAAGCTTTCTTT.

This clone was detected a few times. V usage is TRBV9 and J usage is TRBJ2-1; 7 bases agree with TRBD1. Germline V CDR1 and CDR2: SGDLS, YYNGEE. The CDR3 is 14 residues long. V trimming: 2 bases; J trimming: 5 bases; junction bases outside the gene matches: 4. The CDR3 sequence: CASSVGTDNNEQFF. In DNA form, the CDR3 reads TGTGCCAGCAGCGTCGGGACAGACAACAATGAGCAGTTCTTC.

V usage is TRBV7-2 and J usage is TRBJ2-5, with D possibly being TRBD1 (6 bases). There are 14 residues in the CDR3. Germline V lookup: CDR1 SGHTA, CDR2 FQGNSA. V shed 0 bases and J shed 5 bases, with 10 bases lying between them. The CDR3 is CASSLAGGWETQYF. In DNA, the CDR3 is TGTGCCAGCAGCTTAGCTGGGGGCTGGGAGACCCAGTACTTC.

The chain couples TRBV5-6 to TRBJ2-2; D is uncertain. The CDR3 has 15 amino acids. Trimming took off 1 base at V and 0 bases at J, with 7 bases between the two ends. Per germline, CDR1 SGHDT and CDR2 YYEEEE. CDR3 loop: CASSLILSNTGELFF. CDR3 sequence (DNA): TGTGCCAGCAGCTTGATCCTGTCGAACACCGGGGAGCTGTTTTTT.

The chain uses TRBV9 and TRBJ1-6; no definite D call. Germline CDR1 and CDR2: SGDLS and YYNGEE. The CDR3 has 14 residues. V lost 3 bases and J 7 bases, leaving 11 bases between the germline ends. CDR3 in DNA: TGTGCCAGCAGCGATCGACAACCCAATTCACCCCTCCACTTT. Translated: CASSDRQPNSPLHF. The full variable domain, its missing parts supplied by reference TRBV9 and TRBJ1-6, is DSGVTQTPKHLITATGQRVTLRCSPRSGDLSVYWYQQSLDQGLQFLIQYYNGEERAKGNILERFSAQQFPDLHSELNLSSLELGDSALYFCASSDRQPNSPLHFGNGTRLTVT.

The rearrangement links TRBV10-3 to TRBJ1-2; no clear D gene. Deletions cut 4 bases from V and 7 bases from J, with 7 bases between. This CDR3 region has 11 residues. The germline V gene encodes CDR1 ENHRY and CDR2 SYGVKD. The CDR3 reads CAISVDLGYTF. DNA of the CDR3: TGTGCCATCAGTGTTGACCTTGGCTACACCTTC.

The chain has TRBV29-1 and TRBJ1-5; D gene unclear. The CDR3 spans 12 residues. V was trimmed by 5 bases and J by 2 bases, leaving 7 bases between them. Germline CDR1 is SQVTM and CDR2 is ANQGSEA. CDR3 loop: CSVLAGNQPQHF. The CDR3 nucleotides are TGCAGCGTTTTGGCTGGCAATCAGCCCCAGCATTTT.

This clone was picked up a small number of times. V is TRBV18 and J is TRBJ1-2, with D tentatively TRBD1 (6 bases). The CDR3 extends over 15 amino acids. From germline, CDR1 is KGHSH and CDR2 LQKENI. V dropped 5 bases and J dropped 6 bases, with 19 bases sitting between them. In DNA form, the CDR3 reads TGTGCCAGCTCATCGACACAGGGCGTAATGGATGGCTACACCTTC. As protein: CASSSTQGVMDGYTF.

A remark on this clone: An end of the junction differs from the germline gene, which may be a read error. The chain recombines TRBV2 with TRBJ2-4; D may be TRBD1 (5 bases). The CDR3 length is 11 residues. Looked up from germline, CDR1 is SNHLY and CDR2 is FYNNEI. The chain's CDR3 is CASTPGQGSWF. In DNA form, the CDR3 reads TGTGCCAGCACCCCCGGACAAGGGTCATGGTTC.

This chain links TRBV9 with TRBJ2-7; TRBD2 agrees at 13 bases. After removal of 2 bases from V and 5 bases from J, the junction contained 7 bases not matched to a gene. Germline CDR1 and CDR2: SGDLS and YYNGEE. This CDR3 is built from 16 residues. The CDR3 region is CASSVSTSGGAHEQYF. Here the CDR3 DNA reads TGTGCCAGCAGCGTGAGCACTAGCGGGGGGGCCCACGAGCAGTACTTC.